What follows describes a single T cell receptor beta chain. Its specificity is not known. An end of the junction does not agree with germline; a read error may underlie this. The source of the sample is a study of blood T cells in healthy people across ages. General study findings and limits: The fall in TCR beta diversity per million T cells was roughly linear with age. Investigators treated diversity estimates from one million T cells as underestimates.

Using a J-beta primer mix together with a sample-barcoded 5' primer, a second PCR was run for roughly 6 to 12 cycles. All samples gave at least 2.5 million CDR3-containing paired-end reads. TCRdb reprocessed the 5' RACE reads via MiXCR and lists one record per CDR3 protein. Counted here are around 1.5 million distinct CDR3 sequences, 59% occurring once; the ten biggest clones make up over 5.5%. The CDR3 contains 16 residues. Germline loops: CDR1 DFQATT, CDR2 SNEGSKA (reference sequence). Each donor's blood draw was roughly 10 milliliters of peripheral blood. Sequencing input: blood. The receptor comes from a man younger than 30 in good health. The chain employs TRBV20-1 and TRBJ2-4, with D maybe TRBD1 (5 bases). This chain's CDR3 is CSASVSGHLTKNLQYF. The CDR3 bases are TGCAGTGCTAGTGTTTCAGGACACCTTACGAAAAACCTTCAGTACTTC.